The source of this T cell receptor (beta chain) is a study of T cell responses to AZD1222 COVID-19 vaccine. Trimming took off 9 bases at V and 9 bases at J, with 6 bases between the two ends. CDR3 length: 10 amino acids. The data were produced by immunoSEQ multiplex PCR, yet TCRdb's version contains in-frame clones alone and is incomplete. The data hold 90,000 to 120,000 clones, with about 89% observed a single time. Study outcomes and limitations: Sampling that yielded the repertoires occurred only after the peak T cell response. Just a handful of AZD1222 recipients were seropositive at baseline. Unmutated variant regions are reportedly the target of nearly half of TCRs that are spike-specific. Donor demographics were predominantly white British with a female majority; clonal diversity may be underestimated.

Of note for this clone: The antigen is unknown.

The chain uses TRBV23-1 and TRBJ1-6; D is ambiguous. TRBV23-1 qualifies as an ORF whose function is uncertain. Sequenced material: peripheral blood, taken on day 0 of AZD1222 vaccination. This sequence originates from an adult in good health. The CDR3 loop reads CASPGSPLHF. The DNA of the CDR3 is TGCGCCAGTCCGGGTTCACCCCTCCACTTT.